This paragraph covers one TCR beta chain sequence. The antigen is not known. CDR3 length: 14 residues. Germline V gives CDR1 MDHEN, CDR2 SYDVKM. With 5 bases removed from V and 4 bases from J, the gap between germline ends came to 12 bases. The data belong to a study of T cell responses to AZD1222 COVID-19 vaccine. Overall study results and limits: In the spike-specific TCR repertoire, nearly half reportedly target unmutated variant regions. Across the whole spike, CD4 TCRs peaked at regions 160-218 and 743-854.

The method was immunoSEQ multiplex PCR; TCRdb's version includes in-frame clones alone and lacks a portion of them. The sample holds about 79,000 clones, about 80% seen once. This chain uses TRBV28 with TRBJ1-5; maybe TRBD1 (5 bases). The sequences come from peripheral blood, collected 28 days after the second AZD1222 dose. The receptor was isolated from an adult who received the AZD1222 COVID-19 vaccine. CDR3 loop: CASSDLRENQPQHF. In DNA, the CDR3 is TGTGCCAGCAGTGACCTCAGGGAAAATCAGCCCCAGCATTTT.